A single sample gave rise to the 21 T cell receptor beta chains below, sequenced in a study of blood T cell repertoires in COVID-19. Repertoires were generated with immunoSEQ multiplex PCR, while TCRdb's copy carries only in-frame clones and drops some. The sample yields a few hundred thousand clones, 80% to 90% seen once. The sequenced sample was PBMCs or T cells enriched from blood (not recorded which). These receptors originate from a man aged 30-40 years who had recovered from COVID-19.

This chain links TRBV3-1 (or the pseudogene TRBV3-2) with TRBJ1-1, with no clear D. The ends were cut back, 1 base at V and 4 bases at J, with 7 bases in the middle. Germline-derived CDR1 and CDR2 are LGHDT and YNNKEL (reference sequence). This CDR3 region has 13 residues. DNA for the CDR3: TGTGCCAGCAGCCAAGCTTCTCTCACTGAAGCTTTCTTT. This gives the protein CASSQASLTEAFF.

The chain uses TRBV3-1 (or the pseudogene TRBV3-2) and TRBJ1-2; D remains ambiguous. The CDR3 length is 12 residues. The germline V gene has CDR1 LGHDT and CDR2 YNNKEL (reference sequence). Trimming shortened V by 1 base and J by 4 bases, and 4 bases separated the two germline ends. Here the CDR3 reads CASSQGVYGYTF. The CDR3 nucleotides are TGTGCCAGCAGCCAAGGAGTCTATGGCTACACCTTC.

The sample holds a few counts of this clone. The V gene is TRBV6-6, the J gene TRBJ1-5, with 8 bases identical to TRBD1. The ends lost 10 bases at V and 1 base at J; junction bases unmatched: 6. Germline lookup yields CDR1 MNHNY and CDR2 SVGAGI (reference sequence). The CDR3 is 14 amino acids. This chain's CDR3 is CATGGDPSNQPQHF. In nucleotides, the CDR3 is TGTGCCACAGGGGGCGATCCCAGCAATCAGCCCCAGCATTTT.

The rearrangement joins TRBV7-3 to TRBJ1-1; TRBD1 agrees at 8 bases. This CDR3 spans 13 amino acids. V shed 4 bases and J 11 bases; nucleotides not matched to a gene: 9. In germline, CDR1 is SGHTA, CDR2 FQGTGA. The CDR3 nucleotides read TGTGCCAGCAGCTCAAGACAGGGGACGGGTGCTTTCTTT. Translating gives CASSSRQGTGAFF.

The chain links TRBV7-2 to TRBJ2-3, with D maybe TRBD1 (6 bases). This CDR3 is 15 amino acids long. V lost 7 bases and J 5 bases, leaving 19 bases between the germline ends. Germline-derived CDR1 and CDR2 are SGHTA and FQGNSA. The CDR3 DNA reads as TGTGCCAGCACCCCCGGACAGCGTGAGGGAGATACGCAGTATTTT. Residues: CASTPGQREGDTQYF.

The chain joins TRBV5-1 to TRBJ1-4, with 9 nucleotides matching TRBD1. CDR3 length equals 15 residues. V lost 4 bases, J lost 7 bases, and 8 bases stayed unmatched. CDR1 SGHRS and CDR2 YFSETQ come from the germline V gene. CDR3 in DNA: TGCGCCAGCAGCCCAGGACAGGGGTGGACTGAAAAACTGTTTTTT. Residues: CASSPGQGWTEKLFF.

This clone has a handful of counts. V gene TRBV5-4 combines with J gene TRBJ2-1; D is unresolved. CDR1 SGHNT and CDR2 YYREEE come from the germline V gene (reference sequence). V shed 4 bases and J shed 2 bases, with 7 bases lying between them. The CDR3 runs to 13 residues. The CDR3 coding sequence is TGTGCCAGCAGCGAGACACCCTACAATGAGCAGTTCTTC. Translation: CASSETPYNEQFF. Full variable domain (remainder filled in from reference TRBV5-4 and TRBJ2-1): ETGVTQSPTHLIKTRGQQVTLRCSSQSGHNTVSWYQQALGQGPQFIFQYYREEENGRGNFPPRFSGLQFPNYSSELNVNALELDDSALYLCASSETPYNEQFFGPGTRLTVL.

The chain employs TRBV19 and TRBJ1-3; tentative D call: TRBD1 (5 bases). Per germline, CDR1 LNHDA and CDR2 SQIVND (reference sequence). The CDR3 runs to 14 residues. Trimming cost V 3 bases and J 4 bases, with 10 bases left between them. The CDR3 is CASSIPRAGNTIYF. CDR3 DNA: TGTGCCAGTAGTATCCCCAGGGCCGGAAACACCATATATTTT. Filled out from reference TRBV19 and TRBJ1-3, the complete variable domain reads DGGITQSPKYLFRKEGQNVTLSCEQNLNHDAMYWYRQDPGQGLRLIYYSQIVNDFQKGDIAEGYSVSREKKESFPLTVTSAQKNPTAFYLCASSIPRAGNTIYFGEGSWLTVV.

This chain uses TRBV5-6 with TRBJ1-6; D not resolved. The germline gives CDR1 SGHDT, CDR2 YYEEEE. Trimming removed 6 bases from V and 1 base from J, with 5 bases in between. This CDR3 is built from 13 residues. Here the CDR3 reads CASKRSYNSPLHF. Written as DNA, the CDR3 is TGTGCCAGCAAGCGGTCCTATAATTCACCCCTCCACTTT.

The chain combines TRBV27 with TRBJ2-1; D gene ambiguous. The CDR3 is made up of 11 amino acids. Germline V CDR1 and CDR2: MNHEY, SMNVEV (reference sequence). Trimming removed 8 bases at V and 4 bases at J, with 6 bases between. This CDR3 reads CASALYNEQFF. In nucleotides, the CDR3 is TGTGCCAGCGCACTATACAATGAGCAGTTCTTC.

The rearrangement links TRBV5-6 to TRBJ1-6; possible D gene TRBD1, 5 bases. Germline V gene data show CDR1 as SGHDT and CDR2 as YYEEEE. This CDR3 comprises 16 residues. V was trimmed by 4 bases and J by 10 bases, leaving 21 bases between them. CDR3 loop: CASSRSGGVWDSPLHF. The CDR3, as DNA: TGTGCCAGCAGCCGATCCGGGGGGGTATGGGACTCACCCCTCCACTTT.

The chain joins TRBV6-5 to TRBJ1-5, with 7 bases fitting TRBD1. Germline values: CDR1 MNHEY, CDR2 SVGAGI. The CDR3 consists of 12 residues. V shed 11 bases, J shed 2 bases, and the junction held 3 bases outside the gene matches. CDR3 in DNA: TGTGCCGGACAGGCAGGCAATCAGCCCCAGCATTTT. It codes for CAGQAGNQPQHF.

This clone showed up just once. The DNA of the CDR3 is TGTGCCAGCAGCTTGGTCGGGACAGGGTGGGACTATGGCTACACCTTC. It specifies CASSLVGTGWDYGYTF. The rearrangement joins TRBV5-4 to TRBJ1-2; 9 positions agree with TRBD1. Germline values: CDR1 SGHNT, CDR2 YYREEE (reference sequence). The CDR3 sequence is 16 residues long. Trimming took 0 bases from V and 3 from J; bases not matched to a gene: 6.

The chain couples TRBV19 to TRBJ2-5; TRBD2 agrees at 7 bases. V was clipped by 7 bases and J by 7 bases; unmatched bases: 12. The CDR3 sequence is 14 residues long. Germline lookup yields CDR1 LNHDA and CDR2 SQIVND (reference sequence). This CDR3 reads CASTLGEGLGTQYF. The CDR3, as DNA: TGTGCCAGTACCCTAGGGGAGGGACTCGGGACCCAGTACTTC.

The chain employs TRBV5-1 and TRBJ2-1, with D possibly being TRBD2 (6 bases). Germline V gives CDR1 SGHRS, CDR2 YFSETQ. Trimming shortened V by 0 bases and J by 13 bases, and 14 bases separated the two germline ends. The CDR3 extends over 13 amino acids. As DNA, the CDR3 is TGCGCCAGCAGCTTGGGCGACGGGGGAGTTCAGTTCTTC. Amino acid sequence: CASSLGDGGVQFF.

The rearrangement uses TRBV19 and TRBJ1-1; a possible D gene is TRBD1 (5 bases). Germline-derived CDR1 and CDR2 are LNHDA and SQIVND (reference sequence). CDR3 length: 14 residues. The V end was cut by 11 bases, the J end by 4 bases, with 20 bases between. The CDR3 region has the DNA TGTGCCGTTACCGCAGGGCATTATGGCACTGAAGCTTTCTTT. Its protein is CAVTAGHYGTEAFF.

Of note for this clone: A read error may produce the germline difference seen at one junction end. The chain couples TRBV12-3 or TRBV12-4 to TRBJ2-7, with D perhaps matching TRBD1 (5 bases). This CDR3 is 11 amino acids long. DNA of the CDR3: TGTGCCAGCAGTTTAGGGACACGCTTCGGGTTC. Its protein is CASSLGTRFGF.

The V call is TRBV6-5, the J call TRBJ1-2, with 8 bases matching TRBD1. CDR1 is MNHEY, CDR2 SVGAGI, per germline. The CDR3 is made up of 15 amino acids. The V gene end was trimmed by 6 bases and the J gene end by 7 bases; junction bases not matched to a gene: 13. CDR3 in DNA: TGTGCCAGCAGGCGGACAGGGATTTACGGGGGTGGCTACACCTTC. This translates into CASRRTGIYGGGYTF.

The V call is TRBV29-1, the J call TRBJ1-2; no clear D. This CDR3 contains 12 residues. Germline assignment: CDR1 SQVTM and CDR2 ANQGSEA. Deletions cut 4 bases from V and 2 bases from J, with 8 bases between. CDR3 sequence reads: CSVGGENYGYTF. The DNA of the CDR3 is TGCAGCGTTGGCGGGGAGAACTATGGCTACACCTTC.

This rearrangement joins TRBV19 to TRBJ2-1; 12 bases agree with TRBD2. Unmatched junction bases numbered 14, after V lost 5 bases and J lost 12 bases. CDR1 is LNHDA and CDR2 is SQIVND in the germline V gene (reference sequence). The CDR3 sequence is 16 residues long. As DNA, the CDR3 is TGTGCCAGTAGTGCCCGACTAGCGGGGGCCCCAGTTGGGCAGTTCTTC. Its protein product is CASSARLAGAPVGQFF.

The rearrangement uses TRBV5-1 and TRBJ1-2, with D hard to call. Germline loops: CDR1 SGHRS, CDR2 YFSETQ. V lost 5 bases and J 3 bases, leaving 11 bases between the germline ends. The CDR3 has 13 residues. CDR3 nucleotide sequence: TGCGCCAGCAGGCGGGCCGAAGACTATGGCTACACCTTC. It specifies CASRRAEDYGYTF.